Listed here are 8 T cell receptor beta chains from one sample, sequenced in a study of neoadjuvant nivolumab and ipilimumab in lung cancer. This table comes from immunoSEQ multiplex PCR, and its TCRdb copy is limited to in-frame clones, with some not included. The sample yields under 35,000 clones, over 75% seen once. Specimen: peripheral blood, collected after neoadjuvant nivolumab, alone or with ipilimumab, at or shortly before surgery. The receptors were sampled from an adult with non-small cell lung cancer.

V is TRBV6-1 and J is TRBJ2-5; 7 nucleotides match TRBD2. The CDR3 length is 14 residues. The V segment lost 2 bases and the J segment 5 bases; nucleotides outside the gene matches: 5. Germline V gene data show CDR1 as MNHNS and CDR2 as SASEGT. CDR3 nucleotide sequence: TGTGCCAGCAGTGAACTTTGGGGGGGGGAGACCCAGTACTTC. Translation gives CASSELWGGETQYF.

This sequence joins TRBV18 and TRBJ1-4, with D possibly being TRBD1 (6 bases). CDR1 is KGHSH, CDR2 LQKENI, per germline. The ends were cut back, 2 bases at V and 2 bases at J, with 18 bases in the middle. This CDR3 has 18 amino acids. CDR3 sequence reads: CASSPARVGARTNEKLFF. CDR3 bases: TGTGCCAGCTCACCAGCTCGAGTGGGGGCGCGTACTAATGAAAAACTGTTTTTT.

The chain employs TRBV5-1 and TRBJ1-1; D is uncertain. Germline assignment: CDR1 SGHRS and CDR2 YFSETQ. The CDR3 spans 15 residues. V was clipped by 1 base and J by 0 bases, with 10 bases between them. The CDR3 nucleotides are TGCGCCAGCAGCTTGACCGGGAACATGAACACTGAAGCTTTCTTT. It encodes CASSLTGNMNTEAFF.

The V gene is TRBV6-5, the J gene TRBJ1-2; 7 nucleotides line up with TRBD1. The V gene's germline CDR1 is MNHEY and CDR2 SVGAGI. V lost 6 bases and J lost 0; bases outside the gene matches: 7. The CDR3 consists of 15 residues. The CDR3 DNA reads as TGTGCCAGCAGCTTAGGGACAGCAGCTAACTATGGCTACACCTTC. Translated: CASSLGTAANYGYTF.

The chain combines TRBV7-2 with TRBJ2-3, with TRBD2 identical over 7 bases. The CDR3 loop spans 14 amino acids. Germline lookup yields CDR1 SGHTA and CDR2 FQGNSA. J was trimmed by 1 base and V by 4 bases; bases with no gene match: 2. This CDR3 is CASSWSGGTDTQYF. For the CDR3, the DNA is TGTGCCAGCAGCTGGAGCGGGGGCACAGATACGCAGTATTTT.

This clone was seen just once. CDR3 amino acids: CASSPQGARAFF. CDR3 sequence (DNA): TGTGCCAGCAGTCCACAGGGGGCCCGAGCTTTCTTT. The genes are TRBV6-1 and TRBJ1-1, with 9 bases that match TRBD1. Germline trimming cut 5 bases from V and 10 bases from J; bases unmatched to any gene: 5. From germline, CDR1 is MNHNS and CDR2 SASEGT. This CDR3 region has 12 residues.

This clone showed up just once. The genes are TRBV4-2 and TRBJ1-1; perhaps TRBD1 as D (5 bases). CDR1 and CDR2 from the germline V gene are LGHNA and YNFKEQ. V shed 0 bases and J shed 0 bases, with 11 bases lying between them. The length of the CDR3 is 16 residues. In nucleotides, the CDR3 is TGTGCCAGCAGCCAAGAGGGGGTCCCCTTGAACACTGAAGCTTTCTTT. This codes for CASSQEGVPLNTEAFF.

The chain combines TRBV5-4 with TRBJ1-6; the D is unclear. V was cut by 4 bases and J by 5 bases, with 4 bases left in between. Germline lookup yields CDR1 SGHNT and CDR2 YYREEE (reference sequence). The CDR3 is 12 residues long. The CDR3 loop reads CASSGNNSPLHF. The DNA of the CDR3 is TGTGCCAGCAGCGGGAATAATTCACCCCTCCACTTT.